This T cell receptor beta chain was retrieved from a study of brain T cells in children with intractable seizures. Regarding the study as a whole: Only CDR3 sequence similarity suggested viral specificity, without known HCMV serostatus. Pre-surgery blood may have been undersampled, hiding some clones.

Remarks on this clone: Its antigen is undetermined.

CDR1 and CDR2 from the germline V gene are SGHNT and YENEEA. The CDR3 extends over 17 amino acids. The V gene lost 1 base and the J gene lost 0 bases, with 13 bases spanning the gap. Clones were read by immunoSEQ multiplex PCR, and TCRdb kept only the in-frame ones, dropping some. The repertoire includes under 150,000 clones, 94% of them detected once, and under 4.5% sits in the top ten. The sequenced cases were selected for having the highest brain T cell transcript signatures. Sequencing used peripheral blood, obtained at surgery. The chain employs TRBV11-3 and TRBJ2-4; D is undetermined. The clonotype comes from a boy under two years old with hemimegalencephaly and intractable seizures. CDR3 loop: CASSLGGRSLAKNIQYF. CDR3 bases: TGTGCCAGCAGCTTAGGCGGCAGGAGCTTAGCCAAAAACATTCAGTACTTC. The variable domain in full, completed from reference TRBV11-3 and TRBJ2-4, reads EAGVVQSPRYKIIEKKQPVAFWCNPISGHNTLYWYLQNLGQGPELLIRYENEEAVDDSQLPKDRFSAERLKGVDSTLKIQPAELGDSAVYLCASSLGGRSLAKNIQYFGAGTRLSVL.